These T cell receptor beta chains were read from a single sample in a study of blood T cell repertoires in COVID-19. Profiled with immunoSEQ multiplex PCR; TCRdb holds only in-frame clones, not every one. Of about 97,000 clones listed, around 87% are singletons. Specimen: peripheral blood. The receptors come from a human donor in a cohort sampled during active COVID-19. The CDR3 runs from the conserved cysteine through the conserved F or W. The D gene is left open where the match is weak. Rows may omit the clone size; those that give it use once, few, many or a size class.

CDR3 DNA: TGTGCCAGTAGTATGGGGGGGAGCCAACTCCAAGAGACCCAGTACTTC
CDR3 protein: CASSMGGSQLQETQYF
clone size: .
V gene: TRBV19
D gene: TRBD2
J gene: TRBJ2-5

CDR3 DNA: TGCGCCAGCAGCCCGAGGGCTAAAGGACTAGCGGGAGGAGGCGGTGGCACAGATACGCAGTATTTT
CDR3 protein: CASSPRAKGLAGGGGGTDTQYF
clone size: .
V gene: TRBV4-3
D gene: TRBD2
J gene: TRBJ2-3

CDR3 DNA: TGTGCCAGCAGCCTCGACAGGAACACTGAAGCTTTCTTT
CDR3 protein: CASSLDRNTEAFF
clone size: .
V gene: TRBV9
D gene: .
J gene: TRBJ1-1

CDR3 DNA: TGTGCCAGCAGCGCCTCCATCACAGGGGGATTAACCTATGGCTACACCTTC
CDR3 protein: CASSASITGGLTYGYTF
clone size: .
V gene: TRBV9
D gene: TRBD1
J gene: TRBJ1-2

CDR3 DNA: TGTGCCAGTAGCTCCCAGGGGGGCACTGAAGCTTTCTTT
CDR3 protein: CASSSQGGTEAFF
clone size: once
V gene: TRBV19
D gene: TRBD1
J gene: TRBJ1-1

CDR3 DNA: TGCGCCAGCAGCCGGGCGGTAGCGGGAGTCAATGAGCAGTTCTTC
CDR3 protein: CASSRAVAGVNEQFF
clone size: .
V gene: TRBV5-1
D gene: TRBD2
J gene: TRBJ2-1

CDR3 DNA: TGTGCCAGCAAGCATCAGCGGGAGGGCCCTACGAAGCAGTACTTC
CDR3 protein: CASKHQREGPTKQYF
clone size: .
V gene: TRBV5-4
D gene: TRBD2
J gene: TRBJ2-7

CDR3 DNA: TGTGCCACCAGCAGGGGAGGACAGGGCGCCAATAATTCACCCCTCCACTTT
CDR3 protein: CATSRGGQGANNSPLHF
clone size: .
V gene: TRBV15
D gene: TRBD1
J gene: TRBJ1-6

CDR3 DNA: TGTGCCAGCAGAACAGGGCGAGGGCAGCCCCAGCATTTT
CDR3 protein: CASRTGRGQPQHF
clone size: .
V gene: TRBV6-5
D gene: .
J gene: TRBJ1-5

CDR3 DNA: TGTGCCAGCAGCTTATCACAAATAGCGGGAGGTCGTACAGATACGCAGTATTTT
CDR3 protein: CASSLSQIAGGRTDTQYF
clone size: .
V gene: TRBV7-2
D gene: TRBD2
J gene: TRBJ2-3

CDR3 DNA: TGCGCCAGCAGCGACGCACAGGGGGCAGCGGAGACCCAGTACTTC
CDR3 protein: CASSDAQGAAETQYF
clone size: .
V gene: TRBV5-1
D gene: TRBD1
J gene: TRBJ2-5

CDR3 DNA: TGTGCCAGCAGCTTAATATCCTGGGACAGAATTTTGAACACTGAAGCTTTCTTT
CDR3 protein: CASSLISWDRILNTEAFF
clone size: .
V gene: TRBV7-3
D gene: TRBD1
J gene: TRBJ1-1

CDR3 DNA: TGTGCCAGCAGTCTAGGGGGGGTGGACACTGAAGCTTTCTTT
CDR3 protein: CASSLGGVDTEAFF
clone size: .
V gene: TRBV28
D gene: .
J gene: TRBJ1-1

CDR3 DNA: TGTGCCATCAGTGCCGACAGGGCAGGGAATTCACCCCTCCACTTT
CDR3 protein: CAISADRAGNSPLHF
clone size: .
V gene: TRBV10-3
D gene: TRBD1
J gene: TRBJ1-6

CDR3 DNA: TGTGCCAGCAGCCGCAAGGGACCGGGACTAGCGGGGGCTTCCTACGAGCAGTACTTC
CDR3 protein: CASSRKGPGLAGASYEQYF
clone size: .
V gene: TRBV3-1/TRBV3-2
D gene: TRBD2
J gene: TRBJ2-7

CDR3 DNA: TGTGCCAGTACCTCGAGCGGGAGGGCCCCGGTGGAGCTGTTTTTT
CDR3 protein: CASTSSGRAPVELFF
clone size: .
V gene: TRBV19
D gene: TRBD2
J gene: TRBJ2-2

CDR3 DNA: TGTGCCAGCAGTCCCAGGGTCATCACCGGGGAGCTGTTTTTT
CDR3 protein: CASSPRVITGELFF
clone size: .
V gene: TRBV27
D gene: .
J gene: TRBJ2-2

CDR3 DNA: TGTGCCAGCAGCCTAGGAGGGCTAGCGGGAGGGCCGACCTACGAGCAGTACTTC
CDR3 protein: CASSLGGLAGGPTYEQYF
clone size: .
V gene: TRBV5-4
D gene: TRBD2
J gene: TRBJ2-7

CDR3 DNA: TGTGCCACCAGTATTTCGGTCCTAGCGGGATCGGAGACCCAGTACTTC
CDR3 protein: CATSISVLAGSETQYF
clone size: .
V gene: TRBV28
D gene: TRBD2
J gene: TRBJ2-5

CDR3 DNA: TGTGCCAGTAGTACTCTAGCGGGAGAGTACAATGAGCAGTTCTTC
CDR3 protein: CASSTLAGEYNEQFF
clone size: .
V gene: TRBV19
D gene: TRBD2
J gene: TRBJ2-1

CDR3 DNA: TGTGCCAGCAGCTTGTGGGGCAGGGGGCGAGAGACCCAGTACTTC
CDR3 protein: CASSLWGRGRETQYF
clone size: .
V gene: TRBV5-8
D gene: TRBD1
J gene: TRBJ2-5

CDR3 DNA: TGTGCCAGCAGTTTTCGACTAGCGGGACCACCCTACGAGCAGTACTTC
CDR3 protein: CASSFRLAGPPYEQYF
clone size: .
V gene: TRBV28
D gene: TRBD2
J gene: TRBJ2-7

CDR3 DNA: TGTGCCAGCATCAAAACTAGGACAGGGCCCTACGAGCAGTACTTC
CDR3 protein: CASIKTRTGPYEQYF
clone size: .
V gene: TRBV6-5
D gene: TRBD1
J gene: TRBJ2-7

CDR3 DNA: TGTGCCAGCAGCTTAGTAAACAGGGGCGTTGGCGGGGAGCTGTTTTTT
CDR3 protein: CASSLVNRGVGGELFF
clone size: .
V gene: TRBV7-2
D gene: TRBD1
J gene: TRBJ2-2

CDR3 DNA: TGCGCCAGCAGCTCAAAGACAGGGCGGGACACTGAAGCTTTCTTT
CDR3 protein: CASSSKTGRDTEAFF
clone size: .
V gene: TRBV5-1
D gene: TRBD1
J gene: TRBJ1-1

CDR3 DNA: TGTGCCAGCAGCAAACCGGGACTCCGCACAGATACGCAGTATTTT
CDR3 protein: CASSKPGLRTDTQYF
clone size: .
V gene: TRBV11-1
D gene: .
J gene: TRBJ2-3

CDR3 DNA: TGTGCCAGCAGCACCCCCTTACAGGGGGCTAAGCAGTATTTT
CDR3 protein: CASSTPLQGAKQYF
clone size: .
V gene: TRBV7-9
D gene: TRBD1
J gene: TRBJ2-3

CDR3 DNA: TGCAGTGCTAGTTTGGTAGCGGGAGATGCAGATACGCAGTATTTT
CDR3 protein: CSASLVAGDADTQYF
clone size: .
V gene: TRBV20-1
D gene: TRBD2
J gene: TRBJ2-3

CDR3 DNA: TGCGCCAGCAAGGTGGTAGCGGGAGGCGACACCGGGGAGCTGTTTTTT
CDR3 protein: CASKVVAGGDTGELFF
clone size: .
V gene: TRBV5-1
D gene: TRBD2
J gene: TRBJ2-2

CDR3 DNA: TGTGCCAGCAGTGGGACTAGCGGGACGCACACCGGGGAGCTGTTTTTT
CDR3 protein: CASSGTSGTHTGELFF
clone size: .
V gene: TRBV28
D gene: TRBD2
J gene: TRBJ2-2

CDR3 DNA: TGTGCCAGCTCACCACCCGGGTATCCCGACACCGGGGAGCTGTTTTTT
CDR3 protein: CASSPPGYPDTGELFF
clone size: .
V gene: TRBV18
D gene: .
J gene: TRBJ2-2

CDR3 DNA: TGTGCCAGCAGCCAAGGCCTAGCGAGCTACGAGCAGTACTTC
CDR3 protein: CASSQGLASYEQYF
clone size: .
V gene: TRBV3-1/TRBV3-2
D gene: .
J gene: TRBJ2-7

CDR3 DNA: TGCAGCGTAGCGGGACTAGCGGGAGGAGGCGGGGAGCTGTTTTTT
CDR3 protein: CSVAGLAGGGGELFF
clone size: .
V gene: TRBV29-1
D gene: TRBD2
J gene: TRBJ2-2

CDR3 DNA: TGTGCCAGCAGGTTGGACAGGGGAGGCAATCAGCCCCAGCATTTT
CDR3 protein: CASRLDRGGNQPQHF
clone size: once
V gene: TRBV6-5
D gene: TRBD1
J gene: TRBJ1-5

CDR3 DNA: TGTGCCAGTAGTGTAGCCCGGGACAGGAGTAACTATGGCTACACCTTC
CDR3 protein: CASSVARDRSNYGYTF
clone size: .
V gene: TRBV19
D gene: TRBD1
J gene: TRBJ1-2

CDR3 DNA: TGTGCCAGCATTCTGCAGGGGACGCGGGCCTACGAGCAGTACTTC
CDR3 protein: CASILQGTRAYEQYF
clone size: .
V gene: TRBV28
D gene: .
J gene: TRBJ2-7

CDR3 DNA: TGTGCCAGCAGTGAAGCGAACAGCGGGAGGGCCTACGAGCAGTACTTC
CDR3 protein: CASSEANSGRAYEQYF
clone size: .
V gene: TRBV2
D gene: TRBD2
J gene: TRBJ2-7

CDR3 DNA: TGTGCCACGGAGGGGGGGACGAACACCGGGGAGCTGTTTTTT
CDR3 protein: CATEGGTNTGELFF
clone size: .
V gene: TRBV24-1
D gene: .
J gene: TRBJ2-2

CDR3 DNA: TGCGCCAGCAGTGAGGACGGGAGGGCCTACAATGAGCAGTTCTTC
CDR3 protein: CASSEDGRAYNEQFF
clone size: .
V gene: TRBV10-1
D gene: TRBD2
J gene: TRBJ2-1

CDR3 DNA: TGTGCCAGCAGCCTCGCTAGCGGGAGTATGTACGAGCAGTACTTC
CDR3 protein: CASSLASGSMYEQYF
clone size: .
V gene: TRBV9
D gene: TRBD2
J gene: TRBJ2-7

CDR3 DNA: TGTGCCAGCAGCTCCTCCACGGGACTAGCGGGCTACGAGCAGTACTTC
CDR3 protein: CASSSSTGLAGYEQYF
clone size: .
V gene: TRBV5-5
D gene: TRBD2
J gene: TRBJ2-7

CDR3 DNA: TGTGCCACTTCGACAGTGGATAATTCACCCCTCCACTTT
CDR3 protein: CATSTVDNSPLHF
clone size: .
V gene: TRBV19
D gene: .
J gene: TRBJ1-6

CDR3 DNA: TGTGCCAGCAGCTTAGTACAGGGGGGAGCCAAAAACATTCAGTACTTC
CDR3 protein: CASSLVQGGAKNIQYF
clone size: .
V gene: TRBV11-2
D gene: TRBD1
J gene: TRBJ2-4

CDR3 DNA: TGTGCCAGCAGCCAAGATCTGGGCCGGCGCGAGCATGGCTACACCTTC
CDR3 protein: CASSQDLGRREHGYTF
clone size: .
V gene: TRBV4-2
D gene: .
J gene: TRBJ1-2

CDR3 DNA: TGTGCCAGCAGTGAAGATCGTGGCTACACCTTC
CDR3 protein: CASSEDRGYTF
clone size: .
V gene: TRBV6-1
D gene: .
J gene: TRBJ1-2

CDR3 DNA: TGTGCCAGCTCACCACCGTCCAGGGATGGAAACACCATATATTTT
CDR3 protein: CASSPPSRDGNTIYF
clone size: .
V gene: TRBV18
D gene: .
J gene: TRBJ1-3

CDR3 DNA: TGTGCCAGCAGCATTAGCGGGGAAGCTCACAATGAGCAGTTCTTC
CDR3 protein: CASSISGEAHNEQFF
clone size: .
V gene: TRBV11-1
D gene: TRBD2
J gene: TRBJ2-1

CDR3 DNA: TGTGCCAGCAGCTTAGGCAGGGCGCCCTACGAGCAGTACTTC
CDR3 protein: CASSLGRAPYEQYF
clone size: few
V gene: TRBV7-3
D gene: .
J gene: TRBJ2-7

CDR3 DNA: TGTGCCAGCAGTTTACGGGGGGCGTCTGAGTACTTC
CDR3 protein: CASSLRGASEYF
clone size: many
V gene: TRBV27
D gene: .
J gene: TRBJ2-7

CDR3 DNA: TGTGCCAGCAGCTTACAGACTACCACCGGGGAGCTGTTTTTT
CDR3 protein: CASSLQTTTGELFF
clone size: once
V gene: TRBV7-6
D gene: .
J gene: TRBJ2-2

CDR3 DNA: TGTGCCAGCAGTTTTGGGCAGGGGGTGTTCTCCGGTTACACCTTC
CDR3 protein: CASSFGQGVFSGYTF
clone size: .
V gene: TRBV28
D gene: TRBD1
J gene: TRBJ1-2

CDR3 DNA: TGTGCCAGCAGTAAAACCGGGACAGGGAGGGATGGCTACACCTTC
CDR3 protein: CASSKTGTGRDGYTF
clone size: once
V gene: TRBV28
D gene: TRBD1
J gene: TRBJ1-2

CDR3 DNA: TGTGCCAGCAGCGCCCGACCCCTAGGAGGTGAGCAGTTCTTC
CDR3 protein: CASSARPLGGEQFF
clone size: once
V gene: TRBV7-3
D gene: .
J gene: TRBJ2-1

CDR3 DNA: TGTGCCAGCAGCCTCAACTGGAATCAGCCCCAGCATTTT
CDR3 protein: CASSLNWNQPQHF
clone size: .
V gene: TRBV7-2
D gene: .
J gene: TRBJ1-5

CDR3 DNA: TGTGCCATCAGTGATGAAGGGGACAGGGGGTATGGCTACACCTTC
CDR3 protein: CAISDEGDRGYGYTF
clone size: .
V gene: TRBV10-3
D gene: TRBD1
J gene: TRBJ1-2

CDR3 DNA: TGTGCCAGCGGACAGGGTGGCAATCAGCCCCAGCATTTT
CDR3 protein: CASGQGGNQPQHF
clone size: .
V gene: TRBV19
D gene: TRBD1
J gene: TRBJ1-5

CDR3 DNA: TGTGCCAGCAGTTTATTGGCAGGTTTCGATCAAGAGACCCAGTACTTC
CDR3 protein: CASSLLAGFDQETQYF
clone size: .
V gene: TRBV28
D gene: .
J gene: TRBJ2-5